These 24 T cell receptor beta chains came from one sample sequenced in a study of CD8 T cells in Susac syndrome. Random hexamers were used to reverse transcribe about 0.45 to 1 ug of RNA. TCRdb fed the immunoSEQ multiplex PCR reads into MiXCR, producing one record per CDR3 protein. There are about 280,000 distinct CDR3 sequences in the sample; about 85% occur only once, and around 0.11% lies in the top ten. Sequences were obtained from CD8+ T cells from PBMCs. The receptors were gathered from a human donor with multiple sclerosis.

The chain uses TRBV20-1 and TRBJ2-1, with 10 bases lining up with TRBD1. The CDR3 totals 15 residues. CDR1 is DFQATT and CDR2 is SNEGSKA in the germline V gene (reference sequence). The V gene end was trimmed by 5 bases and the J gene end by 9 bases; junction bases not matched to a gene: 13. The CDR3 sequence is CSAASRDRGWGEQFF. The DNA of the CDR3 is TGCAGTGCTGCCTCAAGGGACAGGGGATGGGGTGAGCAGTTCTTC.

The chain joins TRBV10-3 to TRBJ2-3; D uncertain. The germline V gene has CDR1 ENHRY and CDR2 SYGVKD. The CDR3 runs 12 residues. Trimming took off 1 base at V and 4 bases at J, with 3 bases between the two ends. In nucleotides, the CDR3 is TGTGCCATCAGTGAGTTCTCAGATACGCAGTATTTT. As protein: CAISEFSDTQYF.

The genes are TRBV2 and TRBJ2-7; D is unclear. V dropped 4 bases and J dropped 5 bases, with 9 bases sitting between them. Germline CDR1 SNHLY, CDR2 FYNNEI. The CDR3 sequence is 12 residues long. The CDR3 spells CASSGERDEQYF. In DNA, the CDR3 is TGTGCCAGCAGTGGAGAACGCGACGAGCAGTACTTC.

The chain carries TRBV27 and TRBJ1-5; D is perhaps TRBD1 (6 bases). CDR1 and CDR2 (germline): MNHEY, SMNVEV (reference sequence). The V gene lost 4 bases and the J gene lost 7 bases, with 20 bases spanning the gap. CDR3 length: 16 amino acids. The CDR3 nucleotides read TGTGCCAGCAGTTCCAGGGTGAAAGGGGGTCGCCAGCCCCAGCATTTT. Protein: CASSSRVKGGRQPQHF.

The chain links TRBV6-5 to TRBJ2-3; 7 positions agree with TRBD1. The germline CDR1 and CDR2 sequences are MNHEY and SVGAGI. With 6 bases clipped from V and 14 bases from J, the junction kept 17 bases outside the gene matches. This CDR3 has 14 residues. The CDR3 region is CASRPIRDRPPGYF. Written as DNA, the CDR3 is TGTGCCAGCAGGCCGATACGGGACAGACCCCCGGGGTATTTT.

The chain employs TRBV27 and TRBJ2-5; tentatively, D is TRBD1 (5 bases). V shed 5 bases and J shed 7 bases, with 11 bases lying between them. Looked up from germline, CDR1 is MNHEY and CDR2 is SMNVEV (reference sequence). This CDR3 comprises 12 residues. The CDR3 nucleotides read TGTGCCAGCAGTCCACCTAGGGGGACCCAGTACTTC. Translating gives CASSPPRGTQYF.

This clonotype occurred a few times. The rearrangement joins TRBV7-6 to TRBJ1-1; D call uncertain. This CDR3 spans 12 amino acids. Trimming left V 3 bases short and J 6 bases short, with 8 bases between. Germline V gives CDR1 SGHVS, CDR2 FNYEAQ. Here the CDR3 reads CASSLVLAEAFF. CDR3 coding DNA: TGTGCCAGCAGCTTGGTTCTCGCTGAAGCTTTCTTT.

The CDR3: CAIIDETGELFF. CDR3 sequence (DNA): TGTGCCATCATAGATGAGACCGGGGAGCTGTTTTTT. This chain joins TRBV10-3 and TRBJ2-2; D call uncertain. CDR3 length: 12 residues. CDR1 ENHRY and CDR2 SYGVKD come from the germline V gene. V dropped 7 bases and J dropped 5 bases, with 8 bases sitting between them.

The chain links TRBV15 to TRBJ2-5; D may be TRBD2 (5 bases). V was trimmed by 3 bases and J by 3 bases, leaving 11 bases between them. Germline loops: CDR1 LNHNV, CDR2 YYDKDF (reference sequence). The CDR3 has 14 amino acids. CDR3 bases: TGTGCCACCAGCAGTGGTAGGCGGGAAGAGACCCAGTACTTC. This gives the protein CATSSGRREETQYF.

The chain couples TRBV7-9 to TRBJ1-4, with 7 bases aligning to TRBD1. The CDR3 loop spans 15 amino acids. The V gene's germline CDR1 is SEHNR and CDR2 FQNEAQ (reference sequence). After removal of 5 bases from V and 8 bases from J, the junction contained 11 bases not matched to a gene. CDR3 sequence: CASSVTGAKEEKLFF. CDR3 coding DNA: TGTGCCAGCAGCGTCACAGGGGCTAAGGAGGAAAAACTGTTTTTT.

The V and J genes are TRBV19 and TRBJ1-1, with D uncertain. V dropped 3 bases and J dropped 7 bases, with 6 bases sitting between them. Germline V gene sequence: CDR1 LNHDA, CDR2 SQIVND (reference sequence). The CDR3 runs 11 residues. The CDR3 sequence: CASSMQIEAFF. The CDR3 DNA sequence: TGTGCCAGTAGTATGCAGATTGAAGCTTTCTTT.

The rearrangement links TRBV6-2 or TRBV6-3 to TRBJ2-7; D is unresolved. Germline V gene sequence: CDR1 MNHEY, CDR2 SVGEGT. The V gene lost 8 bases and the J gene lost 3 bases, with 5 bases spanning the gap. There are 10 residues in the CDR3. The CDR3 DNA reads TGTGCCAGCGCCAGCTACGAGCAGTACTTC. It encodes CASASYEQYF.

The chain has TRBV13 and TRBJ2-1, with D hard to call. There are 13 residues in the CDR3. Germline CDR1 reads PRHDT; CDR2 reads FYEKMQ (reference sequence). The V and J ends lost 1 base and 12 bases respectively, with 13 bases between them. The CDR3 DNA follows: TGTGCCAGCAGCTTAGACACCGGAGAGGCGCAGTTCTTC. Its protein is CASSLDTGEAQFF.

CDR3 in DNA: TGTGCTACACAACAGGGAGATGATACGCAGTATTTT. Translation: CATQQGDDTQYF. The gene calls are TRBV27 and TRBJ2-3, with D perhaps matching TRBD1 (6 bases). The CDR3 has 12 amino acids. In germline, CDR1 is MNHEY, CDR2 SMNVEV (reference sequence).

The V call is TRBV27, the J call TRBJ2-1; TRBD2 agrees at 8 bases. V lost 8 bases, J lost 7 bases, and 10 bases stayed unmatched. Germline CDR1 MNHEY, CDR2 SMNVEV (reference sequence). The length of the CDR3 is 14 residues. The CDR3 is CASSSGRRGNEQFF. The CDR3 region has the DNA TGTGCCAGCTCGAGCGGGAGAAGAGGTAATGAGCAGTTCTTC.

A single count supports this clonotype. This rearrangement joins TRBV7-9 to TRBJ2-1; 10 nucleotides match TRBD2. The V gene end was trimmed by 1 base and the J gene end by 5 bases; junction bases not matched to a gene: 5. Germline CDR1 reads SEHNR; CDR2 reads FQNEAQ (reference sequence). CDR3 length equals 16 residues. The CDR3 protein is CASSLVSGLADNEQFF. In nucleotides, the CDR3 is TGTGCCAGCAGCTTAGTTTCAGGACTAGCGGACAATGAGCAGTTCTTC.

The chain uses TRBV28 and TRBJ1-5; maybe TRBD1 (5 bases). V was clipped by 6 bases and J by 0 bases, with 12 bases between them. This CDR3 comprises 15 residues. Germline V gives CDR1 MDHEN, CDR2 SYDVKM. In DNA form, the CDR3 reads TGTGCCAGCAGCTCCAGGGTTTTTAGCAATCAGCCCCAGCATTTT. Translated: CASSSRVFSNQPQHF. Drawing the rest from reference TRBV28 and TRBJ1-5, the complete variable domain is DVKVTQSSRYLVKRTGEKVFLECVQDMDHENMFWYRQDPGLGLRLIYFSYDVKMKEKGDIPEGYSVSREKKERFSLILESASTNQTSMYLCASSSRVFSNQPQHFGDGTRLSIL.

This chain uses TRBV14 with TRBJ2-7; D is perhaps TRBD2 (5 bases). The V and J ends lost 2 bases and 3 bases respectively, with 11 bases between them. The CDR3 is 14 residues long. Per germline, CDR1 SGHDN and CDR2 FVKESK. The CDR3 coding sequence is TGTGCCAGCAGCCAACGGAGCGGCCTCTACGAGCAGTACTTC. Its translation is CASSQRSGLYEQYF.

The chain carries TRBV29-1 and TRBJ2-2, with 7 positions matching TRBD2. CDR3 length: 13 amino acids. With 4 bases clipped from V and 5 bases from J, the junction kept 4 bases outside the gene matches. The germline gives CDR1 SQVTM, CDR2 ANQGSEA. The CDR3 region has the DNA TGCAGCGTTGTCCTAGCGGAAACCGGGGAGCTGTTTTTT. Translation gives CSVVLAETGELFF.

This rearrangement joins TRBV9 to TRBJ1-6; 9 nucleotides line up with TRBD1. Per the germline V gene, CDR1 is SGDLS and CDR2 is YYNGEE. V shed 0 bases, J shed 11 bases, and the junction held 9 bases outside the gene matches. The CDR3 is 16 residues long. The CDR3 reads CASSVGDRVRLAPLHF. DNA of the CDR3: TGTGCCAGCAGCGTAGGGGACAGGGTGCGTTTGGCACCCCTCCACTTT.

The CDR3 sequence is CASSRDEKPYNEQFF. The CDR3 DNA reads TGTGCCAGCAGCCGAGACGAAAAACCGTACAATGAGCAGTTCTTC. This chain connects TRBV7-8 to TRBJ2-1; no clear D. This CDR3 is 15 amino acids long. V was cut by 5 bases and J by 4 bases, with 15 bases left in between. Germline V lookup: CDR1 SGHVS, CDR2 FQNEAQ.

This sequence joins TRBV27 and TRBJ1-2; 7 bases align to TRBD1. The CDR3 covers 14 residues. Looked up from germline, CDR1 is MNHEY and CDR2 is SMNVEV (reference sequence). V shed 4 bases and J 2 bases; nucleotides not matched to a gene: 4. Here the CDR3 DNA reads TGTGCCAGCAGTTCGACAGGGAGAAACTATGGCTACACCTTC. Amino acids: CASSSTGRNYGYTF.

J is TRBJ2-7 and V is TRBV9; 8 bases agree with TRBD2. Germline assignment: CDR1 SGDLS and CDR2 YYNGEE. The CDR3 spans 14 residues. Germline trimming cut 6 bases from V and 5 bases from J; bases unmatched to any gene: 10. CDR3 in DNA: TGTGCCAGCACCCCCGGGGGGGGGCTAAACGAGCAGTACTTC. Encoded protein: CASTPGGGLNEQYF. Full variable domain (outside the CDR3, taken from reference TRBV9 and TRBJ2-7): DSGVTQTPKHLITATGQRVTLRCSPRSGDLSVYWYQQSLDQGLQFLIQYYNGEERAKGNILERFSAQQFPDLHSELNLSSLELGDSALYFCASTPGGGLNEQYFGPGTRLTVT.

The chain employs TRBV30 and TRBJ2-7; 10 nucleotides align to TRBD1. V shed 5 bases, J shed 3 bases, and the junction held 10 bases outside the gene matches. The germline gives CDR1 GTSNPN, CDR2 SVGIG (reference sequence). This CDR3 spans 15 amino acids. The CDR3 sequence: CAWYPPGTGDYEQYF. For the CDR3, the DNA is TGTGCCTGGTACCCTCCCGGGACAGGGGACTACGAGCAGTACTTC.